The 16 T cell receptor beta chains listed next were all sequenced from one sample in a study of shared clonotypes between healthy human individuals. Profiling relied on immunoSEQ multiplex PCR, and the TCRdb table lists in-frame clones only, not all of them. Among roughly 1,100,000 clones listed, around four fifths were seen once. The sample comprised memory CD4+ T cells sorted from blood. Subset denoted: CD45RA-negative fraction. These receptor sequences come from a man between 18 and 29 years old in good health.

In this sample, this clone turned up many times. The rearrangement joins TRBV10-2 to TRBJ2-3, with 9 bases lining up with TRBD1. Unmatched junction bases numbered 5, after V lost 4 bases and J lost 3 bases. Looked up from germline, CDR1 is WSHSY and CDR2 is SAAADI. This CDR3 is built from 15 residues. The CDR3 sequence: CASSVGQGRTDTQYF. CDR3 DNA sequence: TGCGCCAGCAGTGTTGGACAGGGGAGGACAGATACGCAGTATTTT.

The chain joins TRBV27 to TRBJ2-1; TRBD2 aligns across 12 bases. The germline V gene encodes CDR1 MNHEY and CDR2 SMNVEV (reference sequence). Losses at the gene ends were 8 bases for V and 10 bases for J; bases not matched to a gene: 12. CDR3 length equals 15 residues. The CDR3 spells CASVWTSGNSREQFF. CDR3 nucleotides: TGTGCCAGCGTCTGGACTAGCGGGAATTCTAGGGAGCAGTTCTTC.

The chain combines TRBV5-1 with TRBJ2-1; D is ambiguous. The length of the CDR3 is 14 residues. CDR1 SGHRS and CDR2 YFSETQ come from the germline V gene. V was shortened by 0 bases and J by 3 bases, with 7 bases between the two germline ends. The CDR3 DNA is TGCGCCAGCAGCTTGGAGGGCAGCTACAATGAGCAGTTCTTC. Residues: CASSLEGSYNEQFF.

This chain joins TRBV21-1 and TRBJ1-1; TRBD1 is taken as the D call from the table, unchecked against the DNA. TRBV21-1 represents a pseudogene. The length of the CDR3 is 12 residues. CDR3 nucleotide sequence: TGTGCCAGCAGCCGGACAGGGCCTGAAGCTTTCTTT. This encodes CASSRTGPEAFF.

This clone was detected a few times. This chain uses TRBV7-3 with TRBJ1-2; 12 bases match TRBD1. Germline V gene data show CDR1 as SGHTA and CDR2 as FQGTGA. The CDR3 covers 17 residues. Germline trimming cut 0 bases from V and 2 bases from J; bases unmatched to any gene: 4. The CDR3 spells CASSLTSGTGGNYGYTF. DNA of the CDR3: TGTGCCAGCAGCTTAACGTCAGGGACAGGGGGCAACTATGGCTACACCTTC.

J is TRBJ1-1 and V is TRBV5-1; D is uncertain. This CDR3 region has 14 residues. The V gene lost 4 bases and the J gene lost 5 bases, with 15 bases spanning the gap. Germline CDR1 reads SGHRS; CDR2 reads YFSETQ. The CDR3 sequence is CASSAGGVGTEAFF. CDR3 bases: TGCGCCAGCAGCGCGGGAGGAGTGGGGACTGAAGCTTTCTTT. Variable domain in full (rest from reference TRBV5-1 and TRBJ1-1): KAGVTQTPRYLIKTRGQQVTLSCSPISGHRSVSWYQQTPGQGLQFLFEYFSETQRNKGNFPGRFSGRQFSNSRSEMNVSTLELGDSALYLCASSAGGVGTEAFFGQGTRLTVV.

This chain joins TRBV6-6 and TRBJ2-5, with D unclear. Germline CDR1 and CDR2: MNHNY and SVGAGI (reference sequence). This CDR3 comprises 14 residues. V dropped 5 bases and J dropped 2 bases, with 12 bases sitting between them. The DNA of the CDR3 is TGTGCCAGCAGTAGCCCCCCCCGTCAAGAGACCCAGTACTTC. As protein: CASSSPPRQETQYF.

V gene TRBV6-5 combines with J gene TRBJ2-7; 7 nucleotides agree with TRBD1. Looked up from germline, CDR1 is MNHEY and CDR2 is SVGAGI. CDR3 length equals 13 residues. V shed 6 bases and J 0 bases; nucleotides not matched to a gene: 2. CDR3 nucleotide sequence: TGTGCCAGCAGGACAGGGCACTCCTACGAGCAGTACTTC. Amino acids: CASRTGHSYEQYF.

This clone was observed a few times. DNA for the CDR3: TGTGCCAGCAGTTCGGAAGGGTCCCGGCAGCCCCAGCATTTT. Translation: CASSSEGSRQPQHF. The gene calls are TRBV6-1 and TRBJ1-5; unclear D gene. The germline V and J ends were trimmed by 5 bases and 7 bases, with 15 bases remaining between them. The germline V gene has CDR1 MNHNS and CDR2 SASEGT. There are 14 residues in the CDR3.

V gene TRBV14 combines with J gene TRBJ2-1; no clear D gene. CDR1 and CDR2 from the germline V gene are SGHDN and FVKESK. The CDR3 totals 14 residues. Trimming left V 1 base short and J 4 bases short, with 8 bases between. The CDR3 spells CASSQGNGYNEQFF. The CDR3 DNA is TGTGCCAGCAGCCAAGGGAACGGATACAATGAGCAGTTCTTC.

The chain uses TRBV5-1 and TRBJ2-2, with D perhaps TRBD1 (5 bases). Trimming removed 0 bases at V and 7 bases at J, with 13 bases between. Germline V lookup: CDR1 SGHRS, CDR2 YFSETQ. This CDR3 is 15 amino acids long. CDR3 sequence reads: CASSLEDSRDGELFF. The CDR3 nucleotides are TGCGCCAGCAGCTTGGAAGACAGCAGGGACGGGGAGCTGTTTTTT.

CDR3 sequence: CASSSGQDAGGYTF. The CDR3, as DNA: TGCGCCAGCAGCTCGGGACAGGACGCGGGAGGCTACACCTTC. The V gene is TRBV5-1, the J gene TRBJ1-2, with 8 bases identical to TRBD1. The V segment lost 3 bases and the J segment 8 bases; nucleotides outside the gene matches: 9. Germline V lookup: CDR1 SGHRS, CDR2 YFSETQ. This CDR3 is built from 14 residues.

The chain carries TRBV2 and TRBJ2-1; D not certain. Trimming left V 4 bases short and J 8 bases short, with 18 bases between. The CDR3 totals 15 residues. The germline V gene has CDR1 SNHLY and CDR2 FYNNEI. The CDR3 protein is CASSVIRLRWDEQFF. In nucleotides, the CDR3 is TGTGCCAGCAGTGTAATAAGGTTAAGGTGGGATGAGCAGTTCTTC.

This clone was observed a single time. CDR3 sequence (DNA): TGTGCCAGCAGTGGAGATCTTGGGGCCTCACCCCTCCACTTT. Translated: CASSGDLGASPLHF. The genes are TRBV6-1 and TRBJ1-6; possibly TRBD1 for D (5 bases). This CDR3 spans 14 amino acids. The germline gives CDR1 MNHNS, CDR2 SASEGT. Deletions cut 4 bases from V and 10 bases from J, with 14 bases between.

The rearrangement links TRBV4-2 to TRBJ1-2; no firm D call. CDR1 is LGHNA, CDR2 YNFKEQ, per germline. CDR3 size: 14 residues. V lost 0 bases, J lost 4 bases, and 9 bases lay in between. The CDR3 sequence: CASSQDTSAYGYTF. CDR3 nucleotides: TGTGCCAGCAGCCAAGATACGTCCGCCTATGGCTACACCTTC.

Points on this clone: Additional DNA sequences in this sample encode the identical CDR3. CDR3 amino acids: CASSLEGTGELFF. The CDR3 DNA is TGTGCCAGCAGTTTAGAAGGTACCGGGGAGCTGTTTTTT. The gene calls are TRBV27 and TRBJ2-2, with no clear D. Germline lookup yields CDR1 MNHEY and CDR2 SMNVEV (reference sequence). V lost 2 bases, J lost 5 bases, and 6 bases lay in between. CDR3 length: 13 amino acids.